The rows below give T cell receptor beta chains drawn from one sample of a study of T cell changes during pregnancy in multiple sclerosis. Measured with immunoSEQ multiplex PCR; TCRdb has only the in-frame clones, and not every one. The sample comprises almost 50,000 clones, around 92% of which are singletons, and more than 0.95% rests with the top ten. This material consisted of peripheral blood, taken after pregnancy. These receptors all stem from a female donor with multiple sclerosis, enrolled in a pregnancy study. Each CDR3 is given with its conserved first and last residue. The order of the fields is D gene, clone size, V gene, J gene, CDR3 DNA, CDR3 protein. The D gene is left open where the match is weak. Rows may omit the clone size; those that give it use once, few, many or a size class.

>-|-|TRBV5-4|TRBJ2-6
TGTGCCAGCAGCCGGGGACAACTCGCTCCCACTGGGGCCAACGTCCTGACTTTC
CASSRGQLAPTGANVLTF
>TRBD1|-|TRBV18|TRBJ1-2
TGTGCCAGCTCACCAGGTGGGACAGGGTCCTATGGCTACACCTTC
CASSPGGTGSYGYTF
>-|-|TRBV10-3|TRBJ2-7
TGTGCCATCGGGGGGGGCCTTGTCGAGCAGTACTTC
CAIGGGLVEQYF
>TRBD1|-|TRBV19|TRBJ2-2
TGTGCCAGTTCACAGGGGGCTTCGGCCGGGGAGCTGTTTTTT
CASSQGASAGELFF
>-|-|TRBV6-5|TRBJ2-7
TGTGCCAGCAGGGCTTGGCGGACAGATGAGAACGAGCAGTACTTC
CASRAWRTDENEQYF
>-|-|TRBV11-2|TRBJ2-2
TGTGCCAGCAGCTGGGCGGGGATCAACACCGGGGAGCTGTTTTTT
CASSWAGINTGELFF
>TRBD1|-|TRBV6-5|TRBJ1-2
TGTGCCAGCAGTTACCCAACAGGGGGATACTATGGCTACACCTTC
CASSYPTGGYYGYTF
>TRBD2|once|TRBV9|TRBJ2-2
TGTGCCAGCACCAGCCCGGGACTAGCGGGGGGTGGCACCGGGGAGCTGTTTTTT
CASTSPGLAGGGTGELFF
>-|-|TRBV7-2|TRBJ1-5
TGTGCCAGCAGCCACCATAGAAGCAATCAGCCCCAGCATTTT
CASSHHRSNQPQHF
>TRBD2|-|TRBV18|TRBJ2-5
TGTGCCAGCTCACCACCGGGACTAGCGGGGCACCCTTACCAAGAGACCCAGTACTTC
CASSPPGLAGHPYQETQYF
>TRBD1|-|TRBV7-2|TRBJ1-3
TGTGCCAGCAGCTTAGGGGGACAGGGGACGTACCGTGGAAACACCATATATTTT
CASSLGGQGTYRGNTIYF
>TRBD2|-|TRBV9|TRBJ2-7
TGTGCCAGCAGCGTAGACCCTAGCGGGGCTTTCTACGAGCAGTACTTC
CASSVDPSGAFYEQYF
>TRBD1|-|TRBV12-5|TRBJ1-4
TGTGCTAGTGGTGGCTCCGGGACAGCAAAGAACCTCCCTGAAAAACTGTTTTTT
CASGGSGTAKNLPEKLFF
>TRBD1|-|TRBV7-2|TRBJ1-1
TGTGCCAGCAGCTTAGAAACAGGGGAAACTGAAGCTTTCTTT
CASSLETGETEAFF
>-|-|TRBV7-2|TRBJ2-1
TGTGCCAGCAGCTTAGACACGAATGAGCAGTTCTTC
CASSLDTNEQFF
>-|-|TRBV6-5|TRBJ2-2
TGTGCCAGCAGTTACCTACGACAGCCGAACACCGGGGAGCTGTTTTTT
CASSYLRQPNTGELFF
>-|-|TRBV6-5|TRBJ1-1
TGTGCCAGCAGTCCCGGGACTAAGGGCTTCACTGAAGCTTTCTTT
CASSPGTKGFTEAFF
>TRBD1|-|TRBV6-4|TRBJ1-2
TGTGCCAGCAGGCCAGGGGGTGCCTATGGCTACACCTTC
CASRPGGAYGYTF
>TRBD1|-|TRBV5-5|TRBJ2-7
TGTGCCAGCAGCTTGAGGACAGGTGAGCCGTCCTACGAGCAGTACTTC
CASSLRTGEPSYEQYF
>TRBD1|-|TRBV13|TRBJ1-3
TGTGCCAGCAGCTTACTTCGGACAGGTGGAAACACCATATATTTT
CASSLLRTGGNTIYF
>-|-|TRBV21-1|TRBJ2-7
-
CASSWGYGTDYSYEQYF
>-|-|TRBV29-1|TRBJ2-7
TGCAGCGTCTCTTTTAGTTCAGGGGGAGGTGTGTTTACGGCCTACGAGCAGTACTTC
CSVSFSSGGGVFTAYEQYF
>TRBD1|-|TRBV5-1|TRBJ2-7
TGCGCCAGCAGCTTGGACCCGACAGGGGTCAGGTACGAGCAGTACTTC
CASSLDPTGVRYEQYF
>-|-|TRBV5-5|TRBJ1-2
TGTGCCAGCAGCTTTGGGGACACTACTAACTATGGCTACACCTTC
CASSFGDTTNYGYTF
>TRBD1|-|TRBV9|TRBJ2-2
TGTGCCAGCAGCGTAAGACAGGGTGAGGGGGAGCTGTTTTTT
CASSVRQGEGELFF
>TRBD1|-|TRBV19|TRBJ2-2
TGTGCCAGTAGTATAGACCTGGGGACAGGGGCCCACACCGGGGAGCTGTTTTTT
CASSIDLGTGAHTGELFF
>TRBD1|-|TRBV2|TRBJ1-1
TGTGCCAGCAATCATGGGACAGGTTCCACTGAAGCTTTCTTT
CASNHGTGSTEAFF
>-|-|TRBV5-8|TRBJ1-6
TGTGCCAGCAGCTTGGTAGCAGGGGTGACCCCCAATTCACCCCTCCACTTT
CASSLVAGVTPNSPLHF
>-|-|TRBV19|TRBJ1-2
TGTGCCAGTAGTATAGCTAGCAGGCAGGCCAGACCCTATGGCTACACCTTC
CASSIASRQARPYGYTF
>-|-|TRBV18|TRBJ2-1
TGTGCCAGCTCACCACCGGCAGGCCGGGACTACAATGAGCAGTTCTTC
CASSPPAGRDYNEQFF
>-|-|TRBV7-2|TRBJ1-3
TGTGCCAGCAGCACACGTACAGGAGGAAACACCATATATTTT
CASSTRTGGNTIYF
>TRBD1|-|TRBV9|TRBJ1-1
TGTGCCAGCAGCCTCACAGGGGACACTGAAGCTTTCTTT
CASSLTGDTEAFF
>TRBD1|-|TRBV9|TRBJ1-1
TGTGCCAGCAGCGTATTTCCGCGACAGGGGAACACTGAAGCTTTCTTT
CASSVFPRQGNTEAFF
>-|-|TRBV4-2|TRBJ2-3
TGTGCCAGCAGCCCCCCTGTGCGGGCGGGGACCACAGATACGCAGTATTTT
CASSPPVRAGTTDTQYF
>-|once|TRBV10-3|TRBJ2-2
TGTGCCATCAGGGGAGATTCCGCGAACACCGGGGAGCTGTTTTTT
CAIRGDSANTGELFF
>TRBD1|-|TRBV5-5|TRBJ1-1
TGTGCCAGCAGCTTGTTTCCGGGACAGGAGAACACTGAAGCTTTCTTT
CASSLFPGQENTEAFF
>-|once|TRBV5-1|TRBJ2-2
TGCGCCAGCAGCTTCCGGGACTTGAACACCGGGGAGCTGTTTTTT
CASSFRDLNTGELFF
>-|-|TRBV5-1|TRBJ1-4
TGCGCCAGCAGCTTGGCCCCCCAGGGAACTAATGAAAAACTGTTTTTT
CASSLAPQGTNEKLFF
>-|-|TRBV29-1|TRBJ2-3
TGCAGCACAGGGTGGGGAGATACGCAGTATTTT
CSTGWGDTQYF